This TCR beta chain originates from a study of T cell changes during pregnancy in multiple sclerosis. V was clipped by 2 bases and J by 3 bases, with 10 bases between them. Germline V lookup: CDR1 SNHLY, CDR2 FYNNEI. This CDR3 has 15 amino acids. Sequencing used immunoSEQ multiplex PCR; TCRdb keeps in-frame clones, though not all of them. Among roughly 30,000 clones listed, about 91% were seen once. The input for sequencing was CD8+ T cells from peripheral blood mononuclear cells, taken after pregnancy. This receptor was identified in a female donor with multiple sclerosis, enrolled in a pregnancy study. The chain uses TRBV2 and TRBJ2-2; D not certain. CDR3 in amino acids: CASSEYASDTGELFF. The CDR3 DNA follows: TGTGCCAGCAGTGAATACGCCTCGGACACCGGGGAGCTGTTTTTT. Full variable domain (outside the CDR3, taken from reference TRBV2 and TRBJ2-2): EPEVTQTPSHQVTQMGQEVILRCVPISNHLYFYWYRQILGQKVEFLVSFYNNEISEKSEIFDDQFSVERPDGSNFTLKIRSTKLEDSAMYFCASSEYASDTGELFFGEGSRLTVL.